This passage covers 27 T cell receptor beta chains from one sample sequenced in a study of blood T cell repertoires in COVID-19. Data came from immunoSEQ multiplex PCR; TCRdb stores just in-frame clones and leaves some out. The sample shows 150,000 to 200,000 clones, about 88% of them seen only once. The specimen sequenced was peripheral blood. The origin of the receptors is a man between 70 and 80 years old with active or convalescent COVID-19.

The chain combines TRBV19 with TRBJ1-1, with D unresolved. Germline V gene data show CDR1 as LNHDA and CDR2 as SQIVND (reference sequence). This CDR3 contains 14 residues. The ends were cut back, 5 bases at V and 0 bases at J, with 10 bases in the middle. Here the CDR3 reads CASSWSGVNTEAFF. The CDR3 bases are TGTGCCAGTAGTTGGAGTGGTGTGAACACTGAAGCTTTCTTT.

This chain links TRBV6-2 or TRBV6-3 with TRBJ1-5, with TRBD1 as a possible D gene (5 bases). The germline gives CDR1 MNHEY, CDR2 SVGEGT. The length of the CDR3 is 15 residues. V was trimmed by 5 bases and J by 6 bases, leaving 17 bases between them. CDR3 DNA: TGTGCCAGCAGTACCTCTCCGAGCAGGGTTCAGCCCCAGCATTTT. Its translation is CASSTSPSRVQPQHF.

The rearrangement joins TRBV28 to TRBJ2-1; TRBD2 matches 10 bases. The CDR3 totals 16 residues. V shed 5 bases and J 7 bases; nucleotides not matched to a gene: 11. Germline V CDR1 and CDR2: MDHEN, SYDVKM. This CDR3 reads CASSAFGASGRNEQFF. Here the CDR3 DNA reads TGTGCCAGCAGTGCCTTCGGTGCTAGCGGGAGAAATGAGCAGTTCTTC. Based on the CDR3 plus reference TRBV28 and TRBJ2-1, the full variable domain is DVKVTQSSRYLVKRTGEKVFLECVQDMDHENMFWYRQDPGLGLRLIYFSYDVKMKEKGDIPEGYSVSREKKERFSLILESASTNQTSMYLCASSAFGASGRNEQFFGPGTRLTVL.

V and J are TRBV6-5 and TRBJ1-2; weak D call: TRBD1 (6 bases). Germline loops: CDR1 MNHEY, CDR2 SVGAGI. Trimming took off 5 bases at V and 7 bases at J, with 14 bases between the two ends. This CDR3 has 13 amino acids. CDR3 sequence (DNA): TGTGCCAGCAGTAAAACAGGGAACGGTGGCTACACCTTC. Its protein product is CASSKTGNGGYTF.

V is TRBV7-2 and J is TRBJ2-1; 9 bases are a match to TRBD2. From germline, CDR1 is SGHTA and CDR2 FQGNSA. V gave up 1 base and J gave up 5 bases; unmatched junction bases: 6. The length of the CDR3 is 16 residues. DNA for the CDR3: TGTGCCAGCAGCTTAGTGGCTAGCGGGGTGAACAATGAGCAGTTCTTC. Its translation: CASSLVASGVNNEQFF.

This chain joins TRBV5-1 and TRBJ2-1; the D gene is possibly TRBD2 (6 bases). With 2 bases removed from V and 2 bases from J, the gap between germline ends came to 14 bases. Per germline, CDR1 SGHRS and CDR2 YFSETQ. The CDR3 is 16 amino acids. The chain's CDR3 is CASSLPRSSAYNEQFF. In DNA form, the CDR3 reads TGCGCCAGCAGCTTACCCAGATCTAGCGCCTACAATGAGCAGTTCTTC.

The chain combines TRBV24-1 with TRBJ1-5; D is unclear. The CDR3 totals 15 residues. Germline CDR1 is KGHDR and CDR2 is SFDVKD. V was cut by 6 bases and J by 2 bases, with 13 bases left in between. In DNA, the CDR3 is TGTGCCACCAGTTTGGGCCCCACGGGCAATCAGCCCCAGCATTTT. Its translation: CATSLGPTGNQPQHF.

This clone showed up just once. This rearrangement joins TRBV5-1 to TRBJ1-4, with 9 positions matching TRBD1. CDR1 is SGHRS and CDR2 is YFSETQ in the germline V gene. Losses at the gene ends were 4 bases for V and 6 bases for J; bases not matched to a gene: 7. This CDR3 has 15 residues. The CDR3 sequence is CASSPRTGEYEKLFF. The CDR3 region has the DNA TGCGCCAGCAGCCCTAGGACAGGGGAGTATGAAAAACTGTTTTTT.

CDR3 protein: CASSQDPPLGPYNEQFF. The CDR3 region has the DNA TGCGCCAGCAGCCAAGACCCTCCTTTGGGGCCCTACAATGAGCAGTTCTTC. The chain links TRBV4-3 to TRBJ2-1; weak D call: TRBD1 (5 bases). V lost 0 bases and J lost 2, with 14 bases in between. CDR3 length: 17 amino acids. Germline V lookup: CDR1 LGHNA, CDR2 YSLEER.

The V call is TRBV7-2, the J call TRBJ1-6; unclear D gene. CDR1 and CDR2 (germline): SGHTA, FQGNSA. V lost 0 bases, J lost 6 bases, and 9 bases lay in between. The CDR3 extends over 15 amino acids. The CDR3 protein is CASSLAGASNSPLHF. The CDR3 DNA reads TGTGCCAGCAGCTTAGCGGGCGCTTCTAATTCACCCCTCCACTTT.

The V gene is TRBV5-4, the J gene TRBJ2-1, with TRBD2 matching 8 bases. There are 16 residues in the CDR3. J was trimmed by 9 bases and V by 6 bases; bases with no gene match: 17. Germline V CDR1 and CDR2: SGHNT, YYREEE (reference sequence). The CDR3 sequence is CASTSKAGVVSGEQFF. The CDR3 DNA reads TGTGCCAGCACCTCTAAAGCGGGAGTAGTTTCTGGTGAGCAGTTCTTC.

The rearrangement joins TRBV10-1 to TRBJ1-1; D gene uncertain. This CDR3 is 13 amino acids long. Trimming took 5 bases from V and 4 from J, leaving 11 bases between them. Germline CDR1 reads WNHNN; CDR2 reads SYGVQD (reference sequence). The CDR3 reads CASSSGLGTEAFF. The CDR3, as DNA: TGCGCCAGCAGTTCGGGGTTGGGCACTGAAGCTTTCTTT.

The chain recombines TRBV27 with TRBJ1-5; D is possibly TRBD1 (5 bases). Per the germline V gene, CDR1 is MNHEY and CDR2 is SMNVEV (reference sequence). V lost 5 bases and J 5 bases, leaving 10 bases between the germline ends. This CDR3 region has 13 residues. The CDR3 loop is CASSRGLHQPQHF. The DNA of the CDR3 is TGTGCCAGCAGTAGGGGTCTTCATCAGCCCCAGCATTTT.

This clone was seen only once. An end of the junction does not agree with germline; a read error may underlie this. The gene calls are TRBV3-1 (or the pseudogene TRBV3-2) and TRBJ2-7; 9 nucleotides align to TRBD2. The CDR3 is 12 amino acids. The germline V gene has CDR1 LGHDT and CDR2 YNNKEL (reference sequence). The CDR3 reads CASSQGRGLAFF. Here the CDR3 DNA reads TGTGCCAGCAGCCAAGGTAGGGGACTAGCTTTCTTC.

The rearrangement joins TRBV11-2 to TRBJ2-1, with 12 positions matching TRBD2. J lost 9 bases, V lost 1 base, and 13 bases had no gene match. This CDR3 spans 18 amino acids. Per germline, CDR1 SGHAT and CDR2 FQNNGV. CDR3 amino acids: CASSLVGLAGGRGVEQFF. CDR3 coding DNA: TGTGCCAGCAGCTTAGTGGGTCTAGCGGGGGGGCGAGGAGTTGAGCAGTTCTTC.

The rearrangement uses TRBV11-2 and TRBJ1-2; 9 positions match TRBD1. Germline loops: CDR1 SGHAT, CDR2 FQNNGV. V shed 0 bases and J 7 bases; nucleotides not matched to a gene: 9. The CDR3 sequence is 16 residues long. CDR3 amino acids: CASSLDPGTGLSGYTF. CDR3 nucleotide sequence: TGTGCCAGCAGCTTAGATCCCGGGACAGGGTTGAGTGGCTACACCTTC.

The genes are TRBV14 and TRBJ2-2; TRBD2 might be the D (5 bases). The CDR3 runs to 13 residues. Trimming pared 4 bases from V and 5 bases from J, leaving 8 bases between. Germline values: CDR1 SGHDN, CDR2 FVKESK. The CDR3 sequence is CASSPRVTGELFF. The CDR3 nucleotides are TGTGCCAGCAGCCCGAGGGTAACCGGGGAGCTGTTTTTT.

As for this clone: Other nucleotide sequences in the sample specify the same CDR3. The J gene is TRBJ2-3, the V gene TRBV5-1; 9 bases line up with TRBD1. The CDR3 runs 15 residues. Germline CDR1 and CDR2: SGHRS and YFSETQ. V shed 0 bases, J shed 3 bases, and the junction held 2 bases outside the gene matches. Here the CDR3 reads CASSLVGQGTDTQYF. In nucleotides, the CDR3 is TGCGCCAGCAGCTTGGTAGGACAGGGGACAGATACGCAGTATTTT. The complete variable domain, with remaining parts taken from reference TRBV5-1 and TRBJ2-3, reads KAGVTQTPRYLIKTRGQQVTLSCSPISGHRSVSWYQQTPGQGLQFLFEYFSETQRNKGNFPGRFSGRQFSNSRSEMNVSTLELGDSALYLCASSLVGQGTDTQYFGPGTRLTVL.

V gene TRBV2 combines with J gene TRBJ1-5; no clear D. V lost 6 bases, J lost 2 bases, and 8 bases lay in between. Germline V gene sequence: CDR1 SNHLY, CDR2 FYNNEI. This CDR3 spans 13 amino acids. The CDR3 sequence: CASRIRGNQPQHF. In DNA, the CDR3 is TGTGCCAGCAGGATCCGCGGCAATCAGCCCCAGCATTTT. Together with reference TRBV2 and TRBJ1-5, the CDR3 gives the full variable domain: EPEVTQTPSHQVTQMGQEVILRCVPISNHLYFYWYRQILGQKVEFLVSFYNNEISEKSEIFDDQFSVERPDGSNFTLKIRSTKLEDSAMYFCASRIRGNQPQHFGDGTRLSIL.

The genes are TRBV28 and TRBJ2-3; 10 bases line up with TRBD1. This CDR3 region has 15 residues. CDR1 MDHEN and CDR2 SYDVKM come from the germline V gene. After removal of 6 bases from V and 6 bases from J, the junction contained 9 bases not matched to a gene. CDR3 region: CASRRQGAPLDTQYF. CDR3 DNA: TGTGCCAGCAGAAGACAGGGGGCTCCTTTGGATACGCAGTATTTT.

The chain carries TRBV5-1 and TRBJ2-3; TRBD2 is a possible D gene (5 bases). Germline V gives CDR1 SGHRS, CDR2 YFSETQ. V was pared by 1 base and J by 5 bases, with 17 bases between. The CDR3 is 16 amino acids. The CDR3 sequence: CASSLTSGRTKDTQYF. For the CDR3, the DNA is TGCGCCAGCAGCTTGACGAGCGGCCGCACCAAAGATACGCAGTATTTT.

This clone was detected only a few times. The chain combines TRBV29-1 with TRBJ2-7, with 8 bases that match TRBD1. Unmatched junction bases numbered 7, after V lost 7 bases and J lost 2 bases. The CDR3 runs to 13 residues. The germline gives CDR1 SQVTM, CDR2 ANQGSEA. CDR3 nucleotides: TGCAGCGCCCAGGGGGCAGCGGCCTACGAGCAGTACTTC. Translated: CSAQGAAAYEQYF.

The rearrangement links TRBV27 to TRBJ2-7; D may be TRBD2 (6 bases). Germline V lookup: CDR1 MNHEY, CDR2 SMNVEV (reference sequence). V was pared by 1 base and J by 0 bases, with 28 bases between. The CDR3 is made up of 21 amino acids. CDR3 DNA sequence: TGTGCCAGCAGTTTATTTGCTCCGGTTCCGGGGACTCCAAGGAGCTCCTACGAGCAGTACTTC. It yields the protein CASSLFAPVPGTPRSSYEQYF.

The rearrangement links TRBV19 to TRBJ2-5; D perhaps matches TRBD1 (5 bases). The CDR3 contains 14 residues. The V and J ends lost 3 bases and 4 bases respectively, with 12 bases between them. Germline CDR1 and CDR2: LNHDA and SQIVND (reference sequence). DNA of the CDR3: TGTGCCAGTAGTATGAGTACAGGCGGAGAGACCCAGTACTTC. Its translation: CASSMSTGGETQYF.

V and J are TRBV5-1 and TRBJ2-7, with 7 bases lining up with TRBD2. The CDR3 extends over 16 amino acids. The germline gives CDR1 SGHRS, CDR2 YFSETQ. V lost 1 base to trimming and J lost 3 bases; unmatched junction nucleotides: 10. CDR3: CASSLCVGGICYEQYF. The CDR3 DNA sequence: TGCGCCAGCAGCTTGTGTGTCGGGGGGATCTGCTACGAGCAGTACTTC.

V gene TRBV10-2 combines with J gene TRBJ1-3, with D perhaps matching TRBD1 (6 bases). V lost 9 bases and J lost 1, with 10 bases in between. Looked up from germline, CDR1 is WSHSY and CDR2 is SAAADI. This CDR3 is built from 13 residues. As DNA, the CDR3 is TGCGCCAGTCAACAGGGATCTGGAAACACCATATATTTT. Translation gives CASQQGSGNTIYF.

This chain links TRBV28 with TRBJ1-5; D unresolved. This CDR3 contains 14 residues. Looked up from germline, CDR1 is MDHEN and CDR2 is SYDVKM. V lost 6 bases, J lost 4 bases, and 13 bases lay in between. The CDR3 DNA reads as TGTGCCAGCAGCGTCGCACAGCTTAATCAGCCCCAGCATTTT. Encoded protein: CASSVAQLNQPQHF. The variable domain in full, with the rest retrieved from reference TRBV28 and TRBJ1-5, is DVKVTQSSRYLVKRTGEKVFLECVQDMDHENMFWYRQDPGLGLRLIYFSYDVKMKEKGDIPEGYSVSREKKERFSLILESASTNQTSMYLCASSVAQLNQPQHFGDGTRLSIL.